Following are 5 T cell receptor beta chains from one sample sequenced in a study of shared clonotypes between healthy human individuals. The naive CD8 population came from CD45RO-negative cells selected for CCR7, without terminally differentiated effector memory CD45RA+ cells. Clones were read by immunoSEQ multiplex PCR, and TCRdb kept only the in-frame ones, dropping some. The data show around 2,000,000 clones, 85% to 95% seen once. Sequenced material: naive CD8+ T cells sorted from blood. These receptors were obtained from a man aged 18-30 years in good health.

About this clone: Additional DNA sequences in this sample encode the identical CDR3. The chain joins TRBV4-1 to TRBJ1-5; 9 nucleotides agree with TRBD1. CDR3 length: 15 amino acids. The trim removed 1 base at V and 7 bases at J, leaving 5 bases unmatched. Germline V gene lookup returns CDR1 MGHRA and CDR2 YSYEKL. CDR3 sequence (DNA): TGCGCCAGCAGCCAAGCGGGACAGGGAATACAGCCCCAGCATTTT. This gives the protein CASSQAGQGIQPQHF.

The chain is built from TRBV27 and TRBJ2-7; 12 bases line up with TRBD2. The CDR3 has 17 residues. Germline V gene lookup returns CDR1 MNHEY and CDR2 SMNVEV (reference sequence). J lost 1 base, V lost 5 bases, and 9 bases had no gene match. The CDR3: CASSPPTSGRPSYEQYF. CDR3 DNA: TGTGCCAGCAGTCCGCCAACTAGCGGGAGGCCATCCTACGAGCAGTACTTC.

The chain uses TRBV7-2 and TRBJ2-5; D ambiguous. CDR1 SGHTA and CDR2 FQGNSA come from the germline V gene. This CDR3 is 14 amino acids long. Trimming took 3 bases from V and 5 from J, leaving 13 bases between them. This CDR3 reads CASSFVSASETQYF. The CDR3, as DNA: TGTGCCAGCAGCTTTGTGTCGGCGTCGGAGACCCAGTACTTC. Full variable domain (missing parts from reference TRBV7-2 and TRBJ2-5): GAGVSQSPSNKVTEKGKDVELRCDPISGHTALYWYRQSLGQGLEFLIYFQGNSAPDKSGLPSDRFSAERTGGSVSTLTIQRTQQEDSAVYLCASSFVSASETQYFGPGTRLLVL.

The J gene is TRBJ1-6, the V gene TRBV28; possibly TRBD1 for D (6 bases). Trimming stripped 6 bases from V and 10 bases from J, with 16 bases between. The CDR3 extends over 14 amino acids. Germline CDR1 reads MDHEN; CDR2 reads SYDVKM. CDR3 region: CASSPQGLGSPLHF. DNA for the CDR3: TGTGCCAGCAGCCCACAGGGTTTAGGCTCACCCCTCCACTTT. Full variable domain (outside the CDR3, taken from reference TRBV28 and TRBJ1-6): DVKVTQSSRYLVKRTGEKVFLECVQDMDHENMFWYRQDPGLGLRLIYFSYDVKMKEKGDIPEGYSVSREKKERFSLILESASTNQTSMYLCASSPQGLGSPLHFGNGTRLTVT.

This clone showed up just a few times. At the DNA level, this CDR3 is encoded by other sequences in the same sample as well. CDR3 sequence reads: CASSLGGAEAFF. CDR3 coding DNA: TGTGCCAGCAGCTTAGGGGGGGCTGAAGCTTTCTTT. The chain couples TRBV7-2 to TRBJ1-1, with a tentative D call TRBD1 (5 bases). Trimming left V 1 base short and J 6 bases short, with 6 bases between. Germline V gives CDR1 SGHTA, CDR2 FQGNSA. The CDR3 has 12 residues.